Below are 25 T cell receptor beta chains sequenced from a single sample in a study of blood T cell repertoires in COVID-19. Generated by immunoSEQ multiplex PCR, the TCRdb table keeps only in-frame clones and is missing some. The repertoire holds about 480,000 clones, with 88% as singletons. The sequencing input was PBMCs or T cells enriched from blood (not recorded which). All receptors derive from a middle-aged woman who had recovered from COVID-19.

The CDR3 protein is CASSQELAKETQYF. The DNA of the CDR3 is TGTGCCAGCAGCCAAGAACTAGCGAAAGAGACCCAGTACTTC. This chain connects TRBV3-1 (or the pseudogene TRBV3-2) to TRBJ2-5; 7 nucleotides line up with TRBD2. CDR1 and CDR2 (germline): LGHDT, YNNKEL (reference sequence). The CDR3 covers 14 residues. The junction had 1 base not matched to a gene; V was cut back by 0 bases and J by 3 bases.

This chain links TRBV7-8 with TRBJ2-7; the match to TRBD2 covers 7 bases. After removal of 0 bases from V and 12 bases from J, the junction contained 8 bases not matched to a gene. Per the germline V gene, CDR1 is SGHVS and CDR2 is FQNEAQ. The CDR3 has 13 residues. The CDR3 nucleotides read TGTGCCAGCAGCTTAGCCCTTGCGGGAGCTTGGTACTTC. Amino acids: CASSLALAGAWYF.

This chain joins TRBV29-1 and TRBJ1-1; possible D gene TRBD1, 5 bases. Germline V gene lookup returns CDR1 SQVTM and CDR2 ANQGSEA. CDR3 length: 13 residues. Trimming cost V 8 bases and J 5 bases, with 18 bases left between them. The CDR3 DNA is TGCAGCTCGCGGGGGGAGTCGCGGACTGAAGCTTTCTTT. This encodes CSSRGESRTEAFF.

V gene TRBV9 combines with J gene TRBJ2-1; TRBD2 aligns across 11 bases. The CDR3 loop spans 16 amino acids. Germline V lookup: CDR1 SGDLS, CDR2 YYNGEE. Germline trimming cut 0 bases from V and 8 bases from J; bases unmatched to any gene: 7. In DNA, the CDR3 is TGTGCCAGCAGCGTAGCTACTAGCGGGAGTGGGGATGAGCAGTTCTTC. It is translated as CASSVATSGSGDEQFF.

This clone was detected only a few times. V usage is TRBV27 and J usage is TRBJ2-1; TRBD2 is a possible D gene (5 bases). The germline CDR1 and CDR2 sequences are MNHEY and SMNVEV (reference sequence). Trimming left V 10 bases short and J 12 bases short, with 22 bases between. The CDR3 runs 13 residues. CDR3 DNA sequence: TGTGCCACCCGAGGGAGTTCCTATGGGCGGCAGTTCTTC. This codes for CATRGSSYGRQFF.

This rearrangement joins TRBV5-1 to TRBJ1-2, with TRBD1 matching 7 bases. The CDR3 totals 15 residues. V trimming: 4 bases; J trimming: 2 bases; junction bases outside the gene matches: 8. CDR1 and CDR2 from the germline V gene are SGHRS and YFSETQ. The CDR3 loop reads CASSPRRGQNYGYTF. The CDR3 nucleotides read TGCGCCAGCAGCCCCCGGAGGGGACAGAACTATGGCTACACCTTC.

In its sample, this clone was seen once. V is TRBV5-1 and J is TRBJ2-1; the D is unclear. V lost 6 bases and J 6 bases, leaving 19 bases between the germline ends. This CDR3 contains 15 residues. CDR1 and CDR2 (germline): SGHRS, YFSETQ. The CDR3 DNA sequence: TGCGCCAGCACCCGAGATGAGCTTCGTTTCAATGAGCAGTTCTTC. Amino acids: CASTRDELRFNEQFF.

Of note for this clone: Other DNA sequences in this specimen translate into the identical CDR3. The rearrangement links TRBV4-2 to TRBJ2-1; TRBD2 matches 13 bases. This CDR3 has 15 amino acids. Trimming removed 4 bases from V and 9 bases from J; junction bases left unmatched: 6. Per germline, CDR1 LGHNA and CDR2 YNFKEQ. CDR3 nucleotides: TGTGCCAGCAGCCCTAGGACTAGCGGGAGCGGTGAGCAGTTCTTC. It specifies CASSPRTSGSGEQFF.

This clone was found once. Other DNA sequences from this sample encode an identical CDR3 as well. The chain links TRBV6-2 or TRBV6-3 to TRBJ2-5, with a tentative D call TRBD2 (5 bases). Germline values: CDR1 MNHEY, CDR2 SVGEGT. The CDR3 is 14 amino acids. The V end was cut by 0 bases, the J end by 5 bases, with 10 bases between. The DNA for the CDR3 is TGTGCCAGCAGTTACTCTGGGCGGGCGGAGACCCAGTACTTC. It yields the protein CASSYSGRAETQYF.

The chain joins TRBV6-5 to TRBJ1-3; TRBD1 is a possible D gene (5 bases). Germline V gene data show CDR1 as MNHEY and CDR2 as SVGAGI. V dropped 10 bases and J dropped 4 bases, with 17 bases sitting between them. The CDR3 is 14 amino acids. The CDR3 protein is CATGGGGSGNTIYF. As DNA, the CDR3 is TGTGCCACCGGTGGGGGGGGTTCGGGAAACACCATATATTTT.

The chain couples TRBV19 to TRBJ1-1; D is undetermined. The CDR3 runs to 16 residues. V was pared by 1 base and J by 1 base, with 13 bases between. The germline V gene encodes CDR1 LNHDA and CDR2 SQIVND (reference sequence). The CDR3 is CASSIVGKGGNTEAFF. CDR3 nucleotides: TGTGCCAGTAGTATAGTTGGGAAAGGAGGGAACACTGAAGCTTTCTTT.

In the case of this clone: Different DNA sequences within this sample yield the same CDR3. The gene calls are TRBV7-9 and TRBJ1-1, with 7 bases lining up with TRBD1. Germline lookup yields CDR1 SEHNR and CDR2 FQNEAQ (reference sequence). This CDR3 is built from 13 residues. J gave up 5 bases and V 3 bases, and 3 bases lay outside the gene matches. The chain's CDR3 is CASSLQGGTEAFF. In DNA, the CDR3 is TGTGCCAGCAGCTTGCAGGGGGGAACTGAAGCTTTCTTT.

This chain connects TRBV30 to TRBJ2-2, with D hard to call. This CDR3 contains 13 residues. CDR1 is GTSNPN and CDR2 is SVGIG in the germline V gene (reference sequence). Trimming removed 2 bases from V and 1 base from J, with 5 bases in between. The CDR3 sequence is CAWSKQNTGELFF. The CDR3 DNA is TGTGCCTGGAGTAAACAGAACACCGGGGAGCTGTTTTTT.

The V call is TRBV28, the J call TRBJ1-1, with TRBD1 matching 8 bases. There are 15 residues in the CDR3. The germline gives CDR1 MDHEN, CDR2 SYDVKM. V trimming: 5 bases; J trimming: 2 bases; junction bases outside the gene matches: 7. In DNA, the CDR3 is TGTGCCAGCAGTCTTTACGGACAGGGAAACACTGAAGCTTTCTTT. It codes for CASSLYGQGNTEAFF.

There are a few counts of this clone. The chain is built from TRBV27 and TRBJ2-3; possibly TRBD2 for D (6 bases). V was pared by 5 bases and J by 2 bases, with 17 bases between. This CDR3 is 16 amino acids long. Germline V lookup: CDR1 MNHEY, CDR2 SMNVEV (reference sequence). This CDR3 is CASSPRLVRSTDTQYF. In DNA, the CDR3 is TGTGCCAGCAGTCCCCGACTAGTTAGGTCCACAGATACGCAGTATTTT.

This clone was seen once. This CDR3 is CASSLPTENTEAFF. Written as DNA, the CDR3 is TGTGCCAGCTCACTACCAACAGAGAACACTGAAGCTTTCTTT. The chain links TRBV18 to TRBJ1-1; D is unresolved. CDR1 is KGHSH, CDR2 LQKENI, per germline. The CDR3 is made up of 14 amino acids. Between the trimmed V and J ends, which lost 4 bases and 1 base, there was a span of 10 bases. Full variable domain (rest looked up from reference TRBV18 and TRBJ1-1): NAGVMQNPRHLVRRRGQEARLRCSPMKGHSHVYWYRQLPEEGLKFMVYLQKENIIDESGMPKERFSAEFPKEGPSILRIQQVVRGDSAAYFCASSLPTENTEAFFGQGTRLTVV.

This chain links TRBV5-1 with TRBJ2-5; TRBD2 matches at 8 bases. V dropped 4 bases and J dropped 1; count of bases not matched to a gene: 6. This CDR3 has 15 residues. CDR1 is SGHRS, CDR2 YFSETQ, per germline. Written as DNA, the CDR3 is TGCGCCAGCAGCCCCTCACTAGCGGTCCAAGAGACCCAGTACTTC. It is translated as CASSPSLAVQETQYF.

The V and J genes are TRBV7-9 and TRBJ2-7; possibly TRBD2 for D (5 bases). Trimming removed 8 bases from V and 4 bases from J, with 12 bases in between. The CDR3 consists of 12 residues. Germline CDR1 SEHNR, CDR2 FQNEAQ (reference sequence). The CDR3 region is CASGDSGYEQYF. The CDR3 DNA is TGTGCCAGCGGGGATTCGGGATACGAGCAGTACTTC.

The CDR3 protein is CASSKEGVTDTQYF. The CDR3 region has the DNA TGTGCCAGCAGCAAAGAAGGGGTCACAGATACGCAGTATTTT. J is TRBJ2-3 and V is TRBV21-1; TRBD1 was called by the table and not checked on the DNA. TRBV21-1 is given as a pseudogene. This CDR3 comprises 14 residues.

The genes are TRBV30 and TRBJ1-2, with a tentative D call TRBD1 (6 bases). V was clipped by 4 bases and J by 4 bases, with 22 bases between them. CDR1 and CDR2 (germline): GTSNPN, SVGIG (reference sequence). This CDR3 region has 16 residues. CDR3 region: CAWTFSVGGRGYGYTF. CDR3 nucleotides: TGTGCCTGGACTTTCTCGGTGGGTGGCAGGGGCTATGGCTACACCTTC.

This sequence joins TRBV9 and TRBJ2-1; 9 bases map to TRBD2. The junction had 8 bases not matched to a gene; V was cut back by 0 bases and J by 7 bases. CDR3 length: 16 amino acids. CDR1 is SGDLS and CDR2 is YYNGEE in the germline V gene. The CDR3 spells CASSVDASGIGNEQFF. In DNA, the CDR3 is TGTGCCAGCAGCGTAGACGCTAGCGGGATTGGGAATGAGCAGTTCTTC. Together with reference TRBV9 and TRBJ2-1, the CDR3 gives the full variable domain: DSGVTQTPKHLITATGQRVTLRCSPRSGDLSVYWYQQSLDQGLQFLIQYYNGEERAKGNILERFSAQQFPDLHSELNLSSLELGDSALYFCASSVDASGIGNEQFFGPGTRLTVL.

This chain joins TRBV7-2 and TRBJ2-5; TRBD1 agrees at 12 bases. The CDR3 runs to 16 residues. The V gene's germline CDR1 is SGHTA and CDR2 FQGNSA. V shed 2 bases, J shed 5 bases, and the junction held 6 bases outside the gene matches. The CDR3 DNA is TGTGCCAGCAGCTTACTCGGGACAGGGGGCGGGGAGACCCAGTACTTC. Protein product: CASSLLGTGGGETQYF.

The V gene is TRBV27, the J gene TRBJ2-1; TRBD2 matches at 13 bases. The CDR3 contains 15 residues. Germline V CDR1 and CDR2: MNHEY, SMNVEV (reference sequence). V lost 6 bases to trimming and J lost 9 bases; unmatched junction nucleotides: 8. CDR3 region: CASSTGLAGPGEQFF. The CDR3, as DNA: TGTGCCAGCAGCACGGGACTAGCGGGACCGGGTGAGCAGTTCTTC.

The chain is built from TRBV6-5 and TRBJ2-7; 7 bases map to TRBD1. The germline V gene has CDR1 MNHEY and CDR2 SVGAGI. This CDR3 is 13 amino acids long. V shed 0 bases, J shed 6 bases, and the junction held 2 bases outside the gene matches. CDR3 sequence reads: CASSYSTGFEQYF. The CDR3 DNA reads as TGTGCCAGCAGTTACTCGACAGGGTTCGAGCAGTACTTC.

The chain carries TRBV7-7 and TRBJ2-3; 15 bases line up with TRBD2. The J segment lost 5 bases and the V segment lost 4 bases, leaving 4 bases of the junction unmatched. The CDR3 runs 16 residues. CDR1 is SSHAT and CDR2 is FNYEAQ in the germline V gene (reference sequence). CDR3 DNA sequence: TGTGCCAGCAGCTCGGGACTAGCGGGAGGCGGAGATACGCAGTATTTT. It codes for CASSSGLAGGGDTQYF.